The TCR beta chain under discussion was sequenced for a study of blood T cell repertoires in COVID-19. Turning to the study itself: The study drew acute and convalescent COVID-19 samples from the United States, Italy and Spain. T cells, B-cell-depleted T cells, or PBMCs provided the cDNA or gDNA that served as material.

Original analysis: Amplification of reference gene primers provided the estimated nucleated cell counts. Some clones are missing from TCRdb's copy, which holds only in-frame ones; the method was immunoSEQ multiplex PCR. V, J and clone size are those of that table, while D and trimming were read from the DNA. The sample has about 14,000 clones; 80% to 90% are singletons. As regards this clone: Other DNA sequences within the sample encode an identical CDR3.

The V end was cut by 5 bases, the J end by 2 bases, with 3 bases between. Germline lookup yields CDR1 SGHNT and CDR2 YENEEA. This CDR3 is 12 amino acids long. The TCR comes from a human donor in a cohort sampled during active COVID-19. The sequenced sample consisted of peripheral blood. V and J are TRBV11-3 and TRBJ2-2, with D unclear. This CDR3 is CASSQNTGELFF. CDR3 sequence (DNA): TGTGCCAGCAGCCAAAACACCGGGGAGCTGTTTTTT.